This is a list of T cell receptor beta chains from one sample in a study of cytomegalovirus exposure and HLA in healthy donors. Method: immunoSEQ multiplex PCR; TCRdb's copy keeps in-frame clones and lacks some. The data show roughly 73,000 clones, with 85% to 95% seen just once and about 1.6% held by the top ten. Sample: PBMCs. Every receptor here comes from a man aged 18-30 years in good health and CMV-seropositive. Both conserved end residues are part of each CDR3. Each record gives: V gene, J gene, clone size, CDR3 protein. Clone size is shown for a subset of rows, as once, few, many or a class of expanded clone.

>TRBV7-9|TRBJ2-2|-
CASSFGLREESAGELFF
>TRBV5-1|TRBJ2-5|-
CASSLGTSGEETQYF
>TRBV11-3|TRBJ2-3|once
CASSLGSGEGTDTQYF
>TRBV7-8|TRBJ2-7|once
CASSYRTSASREQYF
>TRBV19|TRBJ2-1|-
CASSYLPAGSSYNEQFF
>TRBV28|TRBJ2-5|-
CASSPIRDRASRETQYF
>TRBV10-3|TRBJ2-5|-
CAIGGTSGQETQYF
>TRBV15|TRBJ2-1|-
CATSSQAGVYNEQFF
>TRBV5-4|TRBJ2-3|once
CASSPGEGSSTDTQYF
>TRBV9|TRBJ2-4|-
CASSVAGQGKNIQYF
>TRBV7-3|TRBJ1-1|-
CASSLFVSTDEAFF
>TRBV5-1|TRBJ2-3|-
CASSLAGEAVYTDTQYF
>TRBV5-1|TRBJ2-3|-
CASSLTASGTDTQYF
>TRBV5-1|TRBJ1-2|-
CASSLRSGPNYGYTF
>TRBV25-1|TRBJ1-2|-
CASSDWQGAYYGYTF
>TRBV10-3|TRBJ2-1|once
CAISVGPQGEQFF
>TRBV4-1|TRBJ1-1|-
CASSQDQGWGGRVNTEAFF
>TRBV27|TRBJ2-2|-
CASSLGSGRAGELFF
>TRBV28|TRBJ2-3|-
CASSSVTDTQYF
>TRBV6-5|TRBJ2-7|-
CASSVWREPYYEQYF
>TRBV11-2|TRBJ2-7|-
CASSQAGTGGHEQYF
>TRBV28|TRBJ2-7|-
CASSLGLAGATYEQYF
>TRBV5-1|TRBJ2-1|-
CASRLAGGGGNEQFF
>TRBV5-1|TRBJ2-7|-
CASSLDPGLGEQYF
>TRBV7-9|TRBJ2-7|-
CASSTFNSSYEQYF
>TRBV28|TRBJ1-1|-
CASSLGQGSTEAFF
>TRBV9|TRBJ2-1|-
CASSALVADAYNEQFF
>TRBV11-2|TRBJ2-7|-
CASSPQDSPAEQYF
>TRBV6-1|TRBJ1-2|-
CASSRDRSHYGYTF
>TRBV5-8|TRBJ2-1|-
CASSLGDRFAYNEQFF
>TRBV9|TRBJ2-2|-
CASSPRGGYTGELFF
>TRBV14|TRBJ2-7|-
CASSQDGHEQYF
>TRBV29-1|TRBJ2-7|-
CSVSGVPSGSKVEQYF
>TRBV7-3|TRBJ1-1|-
CASSMGQNTEAFF
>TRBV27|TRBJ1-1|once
CASSLRGIGTEAFF
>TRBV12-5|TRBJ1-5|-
CASGLVLGAAFYQPQHF
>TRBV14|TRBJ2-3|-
CASSQTRSYFTDTQYF
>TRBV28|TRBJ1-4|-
CASHSGGRTNEKLFF
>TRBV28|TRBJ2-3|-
CASNGPSTDTQYF